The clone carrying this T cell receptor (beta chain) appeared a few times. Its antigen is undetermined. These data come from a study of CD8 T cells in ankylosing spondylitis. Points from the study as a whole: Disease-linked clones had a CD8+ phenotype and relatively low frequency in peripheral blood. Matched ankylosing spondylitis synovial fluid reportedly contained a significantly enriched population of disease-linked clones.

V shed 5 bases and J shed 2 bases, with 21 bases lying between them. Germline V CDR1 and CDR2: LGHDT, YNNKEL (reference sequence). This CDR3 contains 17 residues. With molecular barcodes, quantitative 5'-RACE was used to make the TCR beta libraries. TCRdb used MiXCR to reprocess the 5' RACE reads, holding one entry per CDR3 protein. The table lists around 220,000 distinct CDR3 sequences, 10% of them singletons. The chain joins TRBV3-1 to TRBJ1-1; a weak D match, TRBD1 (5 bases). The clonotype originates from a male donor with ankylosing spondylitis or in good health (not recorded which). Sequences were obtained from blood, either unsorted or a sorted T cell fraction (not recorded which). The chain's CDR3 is CASSTLRGAPENTEAFF. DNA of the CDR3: TGTGCCAGCAGCACTTTGCGAGGGGCCCCGGAAAACACTGAAGCTTTCTTT.